Detailed here is one T cell receptor (beta chain). This entry belongs to a study of blood T cell repertoires in COVID-19. Whole-study context: Nucleic acid was either cDNA or gDNA, and it came from T cells, B-cell-depleted T cells, or PBMCs.

The protocol was immunoSEQ multiplex PCR, while the TCRdb copy is restricted to in-frame clones and leaves out a portion. The sample shows 250,000 to 350,000 clones, about 91% of them seen only once. The CDR3 extends over 14 amino acids. V shed 3 bases and J shed 6 bases, with 12 bases lying between them. Per the germline V gene, CDR1 is MDHEN and CDR2 is SYDVKM. The receptor was derived from a woman in her fifties or sixties with acute or convalescent COVID-19. The rearrangement links TRBV28 to TRBJ1-3, with D possibly TRBD1 on 5 matching bases. Sequencing was carried out using peripheral blood. The CDR3 loop is CASSFGRASNTIYF. The CDR3 DNA sequence: TGTGCCAGCAGTTTCGGCAGGGCCTCAAACACCATATATTTT.